The 8 T cell receptor beta chains presented below share a single source sample, sequenced in a study of blood T cells in healthy people across ages. Next came a second PCR, run for about 6 to 11 cycles, which used a sample-barcoded 5' primer along with a J-beta primer mix. TCRdb re-called the 5' RACE reads with MiXCR, one entry per CDR3 protein. The data show about 1 million distinct CDR3 sequences, around 25% seen once. These data were also filed under a second study, of T cells of mothers and their children.

Sequenced: blood. Every receptor here comes from a girl aged 2 to 10 in good health.

The rearrangement uses TRBV28 and TRBJ2-1, with a weak D call TRBD1 (6 bases). The ends were cut back, 5 bases at V and 0 bases at J, with 14 bases in the middle. The CDR3 has 16 residues. CDR1 is MDHEN and CDR2 is SYDVKM in the germline V gene. CDR3 amino acids: CASSQPGQLSYNEQFF. The CDR3 DNA reads as TGTGCCAGCAGTCAACCGGGACAACTCTCCTACAATGAGCAGTTCTTC.

This clonotype has a count of ten or more. The V gene is TRBV7-9, the J gene TRBJ2-1, with D uncertain. Germline values: CDR1 SEHNR, CDR2 FQNEAQ (reference sequence). This CDR3 has 11 amino acids. Trimming pared 2 bases from V and 8 bases from J, leaving 4 bases between. The CDR3 DNA is TGTGCCAGCAGCTTAAGGCATGAGCAGTTCTTC. Translated, it gives CASSLRHEQFF.

This clonotype was detected only a few times. The chain recombines TRBV12-3 or TRBV12-4 with TRBJ2-7; TRBD2 agrees at 8 bases. V gave up 7 bases and J gave up 0 bases; unmatched junction bases: 5. The CDR3 contains 14 residues. The CDR3 region has the DNA TGTGCCAGCACGGGAGGGGCATTCTCCTACGAGCAGTACTTC. The encoded protein is CASTGGAFSYEQYF.

This clonotype has a count of ten or more. The rearrangement joins TRBV5-1 to TRBJ1-1; D ambiguous. There are 13 residues in the CDR3. Trimming pared 3 bases from V and 2 bases from J, leaving 8 bases between. Germline CDR1 and CDR2: SGHRS and YFSETQ. CDR3 amino acids: CASSSGSNTEAFF. The DNA of the CDR3 is TGCGCCAGCAGCTCGGGGTCTAACACTGAAGCTTTCTTT.

This clonotype was observed a handful of times. The V call is TRBV20-1, the J call TRBJ1-1; maybe TRBD1 (5 bases). The V end was cut by 5 bases, the J end by 2 bases, with 12 bases between. Germline lookup yields CDR1 DFQATT and CDR2 SNEGSKA (reference sequence). CDR3 length: 13 amino acids. The CDR3 loop reads CSAVRVDNTEAFF. The DNA for the CDR3 is TGCAGTGCTGTCAGGGTAGACAACACTGAAGCTTTCTTT.

This clonotype was seen a handful of times. The V gene is TRBV10-3, the J gene TRBJ2-3, with D perhaps TRBD2 (5 bases). V lost 0 bases and J lost 5, with 12 bases in between. Germline CDR1 ENHRY, CDR2 SYGVKD. The length of the CDR3 is 15 residues. DNA of the CDR3: TGTGCCATCAGTGAGTCGAGTAATCGGGGAGATACGCAGTATTTT. It encodes CAISESSNRGDTQYF.

This clonotype was recorded at least ten times. The genes are TRBV7-9 and TRBJ1-1, with D perhaps matching TRBD1 (5 bases). Germline lookup yields CDR1 SEHNR and CDR2 FQNEAQ (reference sequence). Trimming left V 8 bases short and J 4 bases short, with 11 bases between. The CDR3 runs 12 residues. In nucleotides, the CDR3 is TGTGCCAGCGCCCGGGGGGGCACTGAAGCTTTCTTT. Translating gives CASARGGTEAFF. Full variable domain (missing parts from reference TRBV7-9 and TRBJ1-1): DTGVSQNPRHKITKRGQNVTFRCDPISEHNRLYWYRQTLGQGPEFLTYFQNEAQLEKSRLLSDRFSAERPKGSFSTLEIQRTEQGDSAMYLCASARGGTEAFFGQGTRLTVV.

This clonotype was seen more than once but under ten times. CDR3 sequence: CASSEWEGIQYF. The CDR3 DNA follows: TGTGCCAGCAGTGAGTGGGAGGGCATTCAGTACTTC. The genes are TRBV6-1 and TRBJ2-4; 7 bases line up with TRBD2. V shed 3 bases, J shed 9 bases, and the junction held 2 bases outside the gene matches. Germline assignment: CDR1 MNHNS and CDR2 SASEGT. The CDR3 is made up of 12 amino acids.